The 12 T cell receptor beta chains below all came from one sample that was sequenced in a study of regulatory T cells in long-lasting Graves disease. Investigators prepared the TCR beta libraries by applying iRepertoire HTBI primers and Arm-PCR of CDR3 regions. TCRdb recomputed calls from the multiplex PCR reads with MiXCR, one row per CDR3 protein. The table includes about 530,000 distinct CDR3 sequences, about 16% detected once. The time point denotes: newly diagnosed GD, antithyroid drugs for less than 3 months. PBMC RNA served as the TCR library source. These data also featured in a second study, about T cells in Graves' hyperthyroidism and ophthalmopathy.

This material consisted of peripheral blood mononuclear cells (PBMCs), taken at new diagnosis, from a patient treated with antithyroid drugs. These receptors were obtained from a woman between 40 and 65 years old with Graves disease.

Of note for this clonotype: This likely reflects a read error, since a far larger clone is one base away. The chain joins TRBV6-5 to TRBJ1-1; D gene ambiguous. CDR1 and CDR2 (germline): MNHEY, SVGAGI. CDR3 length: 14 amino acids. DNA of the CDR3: TGTGCCAGCAGTTACGTGCAGTCGGGCACTGAAGCTCTCTTT. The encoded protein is CASSYVQSGTEALF.

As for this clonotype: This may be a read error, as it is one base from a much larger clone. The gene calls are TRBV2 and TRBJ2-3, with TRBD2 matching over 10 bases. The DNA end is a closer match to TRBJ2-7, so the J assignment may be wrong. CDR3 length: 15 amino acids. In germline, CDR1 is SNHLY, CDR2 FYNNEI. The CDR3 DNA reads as TGTGCCAGCAGTGAGGCAGCGGGGGGGCAGGGGGAGCAGTACTTC. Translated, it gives CASSEAAGGQGEQYF.

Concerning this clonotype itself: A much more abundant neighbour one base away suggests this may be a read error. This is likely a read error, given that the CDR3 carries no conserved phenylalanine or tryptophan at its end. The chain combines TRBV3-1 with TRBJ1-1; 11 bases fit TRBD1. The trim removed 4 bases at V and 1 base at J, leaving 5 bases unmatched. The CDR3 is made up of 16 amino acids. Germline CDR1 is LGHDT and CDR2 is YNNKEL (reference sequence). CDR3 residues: CASSPGTGGSNTEAFC. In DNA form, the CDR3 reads TGTGCCAGCAGCCCCGGGACAGGGGGTTCGAACACTGAAGCTTTCTGT.

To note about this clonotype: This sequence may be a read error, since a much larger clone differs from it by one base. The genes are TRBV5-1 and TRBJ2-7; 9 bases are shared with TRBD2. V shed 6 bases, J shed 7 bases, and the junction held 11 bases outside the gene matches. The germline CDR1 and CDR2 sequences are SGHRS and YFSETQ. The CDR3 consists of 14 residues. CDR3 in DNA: TGCGCCAGCATGCCTAGCGGGGTTTCAAATGAGCAGTACTTC. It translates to CASMPSGVSNEQYF.

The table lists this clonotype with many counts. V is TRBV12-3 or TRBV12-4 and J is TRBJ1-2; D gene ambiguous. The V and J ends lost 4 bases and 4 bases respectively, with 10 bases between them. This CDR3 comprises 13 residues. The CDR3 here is CASSSSFSYGYTF. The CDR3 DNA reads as TGTGCCAGCAGTTCCTCGTTTTCCTATGGCTACACCTTC.

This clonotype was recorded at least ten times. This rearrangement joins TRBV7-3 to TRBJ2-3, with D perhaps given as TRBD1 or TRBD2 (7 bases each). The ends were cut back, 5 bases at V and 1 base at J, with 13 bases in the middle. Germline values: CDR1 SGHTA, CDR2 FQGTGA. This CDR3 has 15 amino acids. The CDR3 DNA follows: TGTGCCAGCAGCGCAGGGGGGGGAGGCACAGATACGCAGTATTTT. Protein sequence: CASSAGGGGTDTQYF.

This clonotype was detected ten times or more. The CDR3: CASSLPGAPSYNEQFF. The CDR3 bases are TGTGCCAGCAGTCTCCCCGGGGCCCCCTCCTACAATGAGCAGTTCTTC. This rearrangement joins TRBV12-3 or TRBV12-4 to TRBJ2-1; D possibly matches TRBD1 or TRBD2 (5 bases each). This CDR3 has 16 residues. V lost 5 bases and J lost 0, with 14 bases in between.

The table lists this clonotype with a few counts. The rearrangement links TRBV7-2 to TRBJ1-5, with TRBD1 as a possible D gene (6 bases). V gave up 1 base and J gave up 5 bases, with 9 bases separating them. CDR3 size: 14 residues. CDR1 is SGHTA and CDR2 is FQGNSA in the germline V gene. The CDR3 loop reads CASSLVDRDQPQHF. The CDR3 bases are TGTGCCAGCAGCTTAGTGGACAGAGATCAGCCCCAGCATTTT. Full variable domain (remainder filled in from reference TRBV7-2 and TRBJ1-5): GAGVSQSPSNKVTEKGKDVELRCDPISGHTALYWYRQSLGQGLEFLIYFQGNSAPDKSGLPSDRFSAERTGGSVSTLTIQRTQQEDSAVYLCASSLVDRDQPQHFGDGTRLSIL.

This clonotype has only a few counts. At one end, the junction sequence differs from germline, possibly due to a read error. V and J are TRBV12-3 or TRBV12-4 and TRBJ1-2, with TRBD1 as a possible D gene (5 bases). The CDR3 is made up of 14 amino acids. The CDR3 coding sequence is TGTGCCGGCAGTCCGTCAGGGTTCAACTATGGCTACACCTTC. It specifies CAGSPSGFNYGYTF.

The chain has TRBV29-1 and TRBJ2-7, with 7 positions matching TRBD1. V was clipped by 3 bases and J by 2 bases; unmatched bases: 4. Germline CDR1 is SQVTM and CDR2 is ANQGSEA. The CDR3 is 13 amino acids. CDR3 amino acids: CSVEGQGAYEQYF. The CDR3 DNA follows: TGCAGCGTTGAGGGTCAGGGGGCCTACGAGCAGTACTTC.

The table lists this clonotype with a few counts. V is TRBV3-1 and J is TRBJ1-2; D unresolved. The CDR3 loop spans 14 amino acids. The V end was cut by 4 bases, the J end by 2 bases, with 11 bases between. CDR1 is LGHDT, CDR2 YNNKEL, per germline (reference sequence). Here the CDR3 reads CASSRGSWNYGYTF. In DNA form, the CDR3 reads TGTGCCAGCAGCCGGGGTTCTTGGAACTATGGCTACACCTTC.

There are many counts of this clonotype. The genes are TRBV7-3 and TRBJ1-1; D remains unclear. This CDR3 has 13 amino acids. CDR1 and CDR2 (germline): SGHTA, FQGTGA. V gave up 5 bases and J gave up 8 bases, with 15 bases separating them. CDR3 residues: CASSPGGLPEAFF. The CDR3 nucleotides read TGTGCCAGCAGCCCAGGAGGGCTTCCCGAAGCTTTCTTT. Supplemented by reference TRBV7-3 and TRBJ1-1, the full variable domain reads GAGVSQTPSNKVTEKGKYVELRCDPISGHTALYWYRQSLGQGPEFLIYFQGTGAADDSGLPNDRFFAVRPEGSVSTLKIQRTERGDSAVYLCASSPGGLPEAFFGQGTRLTVV.